Presented here are 15 T cell receptor beta chains from one specimen sequenced in a study of blood T cell repertoires in COVID-19. Repertoires were generated with immunoSEQ multiplex PCR, while TCRdb's copy carries only in-frame clones and drops some. Of some 140,000 clones listed, more than 75% were seen once; the top ten hold 2.5%. The sequenced material came from peripheral blood. The receptor source for this set is a man aged 45-65 years with active COVID-19.

This clone has only a few counts. The chain has TRBV7-9 and TRBJ1-2; 7 nucleotides align to TRBD1. The CDR3 is 16 residues long. The V and J ends lost 4 bases and 1 base, in that order; junction bases with no gene match: 9. Per the germline V gene, CDR1 is SEHNR and CDR2 is FQNEAQ (reference sequence). In nucleotides, the CDR3 is TGTGCCAGCAGCTCCCGGGACAGACTATTTAACTATGGCTACACCTTC. This encodes CASSSRDRLFNYGYTF.

The chain carries TRBV19 and TRBJ1-5; D gene uncertain. V gave up 3 bases and J gave up 6 bases, with 9 bases separating them. Germline V lookup: CDR1 LNHDA, CDR2 SQIVND (reference sequence). This CDR3 region has 13 residues. DNA for the CDR3: TGTGCCAGTAGTATCCCGGTCGGTCAGCCCCAGCATTTT. Protein product: CASSIPVGQPQHF.

J is TRBJ2-3 and V is TRBV5-1, with D tentatively TRBD2 (6 bases). Per germline, CDR1 SGHRS and CDR2 YFSETQ. The CDR3 sequence is 15 residues long. With 3 bases removed from V and 0 bases from J, the gap between germline ends came to 11 bases. The CDR3 loop reads CASSSLGRSTDTQYF. DNA for the CDR3: TGCGCCAGCAGCTCCCTGGGGAGGAGCACAGATACGCAGTATTTT.

This clone was recorded many times. The V call is TRBV7-9, the J call TRBJ2-7, with 7 nucleotides matching TRBD2. This CDR3 region has 15 residues. The V gene end was trimmed by 7 bases and the J gene end by 1 base; junction bases not matched to a gene: 10. CDR1 is SEHNR, CDR2 FQNEAQ, per germline (reference sequence). The CDR3 sequence: CASTQGGGLSYEQYF. The DNA of the CDR3 is TGTGCCAGCACCCAGGGCGGGGGTTTATCCTACGAGCAGTACTTC.

The V and J genes are TRBV19 and TRBJ1-2, with 8 positions matching TRBD1. CDR3 length equals 15 residues. V gave up 1 base and J gave up 4 bases; unmatched junction bases: 5. Germline CDR1 is LNHDA and CDR2 is SQIVND (reference sequence). In DNA, the CDR3 is TGTGCCAGTAGTATAGCGCCAGACAGGGGCTATGGCTACACCTTC. Amino acids: CASSIAPDRGYGYTF.

The rearrangement uses TRBV6-5 and TRBJ1-2, with TRBD1 matching 11 bases. Per the germline V gene, CDR1 is MNHEY and CDR2 is SVGAGI. The CDR3 length is 13 residues. V was pared by 6 bases and J by 7 bases, with 4 bases of the junction left unmatched. The CDR3, as DNA: TGTGCCAGCAGGGACAGGGGGCGGGTTGGCTACACCTTC. The encoded protein is CASRDRGRVGYTF.

This chain joins TRBV11-2 and TRBJ1-3; 9 nucleotides align to TRBD1. The germline CDR1 and CDR2 sequences are SGHAT and FQNNGV. V lost 0 bases, J lost 3 bases, and 3 bases stayed unmatched. CDR3 length equals 16 residues. CDR3 sequence: CASSLERGQGGNTIYF. In nucleotides, the CDR3 is TGTGCCAGCAGCTTAGAAAGGGGACAGGGTGGAAACACCATATATTTT.

J is TRBJ2-3 and V is TRBV12-3 or TRBV12-4; D might be TRBD2 (6 bases). This CDR3 is built from 13 residues. Trimming removed 2 bases at V and 4 bases at J, with 7 bases between. Here the CDR3 DNA reads TGTGCCAGCAGTTTATGGGGGGCAGATACGCAGTATTTT. This gives the protein CASSLWGADTQYF.

The chain recombines TRBV3-1 (or the pseudogene TRBV3-2) with TRBJ1-1, with 9 bases lining up with TRBD1. The CDR3 is 13 residues long. Per germline, CDR1 LGHDT and CDR2 YNNKEL (reference sequence). The V segment lost 6 bases and the J segment 8 bases; nucleotides outside the gene matches: 7. CDR3 in amino acids: CASRTTGGVEAFF. CDR3 in DNA: TGTGCCAGCAGAACGACAGGGGGAGTCGAAGCTTTCTTT.

The J gene is TRBJ2-7, the V gene TRBV7-2, with TRBD2 matching 10 bases. V shed 1 base, J shed 2 bases, and the junction held 2 bases outside the gene matches. Germline lookup yields CDR1 SGHTA and CDR2 FQGNSA. The CDR3 covers 15 residues. The CDR3 sequence: CASSLGSGGAYEQYF. CDR3 bases: TGTGCCAGCAGCTTAGGGAGCGGGGGGGCCTACGAGCAGTACTTC.

J is TRBJ2-2 and V is TRBV5-5, with D possibly TRBD2 on 6 matching bases. The CDR3 covers 16 residues. Germline V gene data show CDR1 as SGHKS and CDR2 as YYEKEE (reference sequence). V was shortened by 0 bases and J by 1 base, with 10 bases between the two germline ends. CDR3 nucleotides: TGTGCCAGCAGCTTGGTCCCGGGGGAGAACACCGGGGAGCTGTTTTTT. Protein: CASSLVPGENTGELFF.

The rearrangement joins TRBV9 to TRBJ1-2, with 10 bases fitting TRBD1. Per the germline V gene, CDR1 is SGDLS and CDR2 is YYNGEE. J lost 3 bases, V lost 4 bases, and 3 bases had no gene match. The CDR3 covers 14 residues. The CDR3: CASSPGQGDYGYTF. CDR3 nucleotides: TGTGCCAGCAGCCCCGGACAGGGGGACTATGGCTACACCTTC.

The V and J genes are TRBV5-8 and TRBJ2-5; weak D call: TRBD2 (5 bases). With 7 bases removed from V and 4 bases from J, the gap between germline ends came to 20 bases. The germline CDR1 and CDR2 sequences are SGHTS and YDEGEE. The CDR3 extends over 15 amino acids. For the CDR3, the DNA is TGTGCCAGCGGTGCCGAGGGCCTCGTCCCAGAGACCCAGTACTTC. It codes for CASGAEGLVPETQYF.

In its sample, this clone was seen once. The chain recombines TRBV6-6 with TRBJ1-2; 9 bases are a match to TRBD1. The CDR3 length is 15 residues. The V segment lost 4 bases and the J segment 6 bases; nucleotides outside the gene matches: 9. Germline V gene data show CDR1 as MNHNY and CDR2 as SVGAGI (reference sequence). CDR3 residues: CASSSTRQGVDGYTF. Written as DNA, the CDR3 is TGTGCCAGCAGTTCCACTAGACAGGGGGTGGATGGCTACACCTTC.

The CDR3 sequence: CASSLAGALGNYGYTF. The CDR3 coding sequence is TGCGCCAGCAGCTTGGCAGGGGCGCTGGGGAACTATGGCTACACCTTC. The V call is TRBV5-1, the J call TRBJ1-2; maybe TRBD1 (6 bases). Trimming took 0 bases from V and 2 from J, leaving 14 bases between them. Germline V gives CDR1 SGHRS, CDR2 YFSETQ. The CDR3 spans 16 residues.